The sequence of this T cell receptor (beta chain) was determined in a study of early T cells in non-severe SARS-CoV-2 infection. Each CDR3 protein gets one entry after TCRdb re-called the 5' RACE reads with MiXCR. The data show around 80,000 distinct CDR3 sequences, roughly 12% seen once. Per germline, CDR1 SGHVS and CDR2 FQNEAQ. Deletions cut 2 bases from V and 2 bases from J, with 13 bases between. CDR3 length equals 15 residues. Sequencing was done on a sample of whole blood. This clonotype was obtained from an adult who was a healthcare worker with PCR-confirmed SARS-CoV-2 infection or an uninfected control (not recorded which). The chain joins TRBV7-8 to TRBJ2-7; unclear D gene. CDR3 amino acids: CASSLRSGQAYEQYF. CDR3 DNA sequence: TGTGCCAGCAGCTTAAGGTCCGGGCAGGCCTACGAGCAGTACTTC.